The rows below give T cell receptor beta chains drawn from one sample of a study of CD8+ T cells in alopecia areata. The method was immunoSEQ multiplex PCR; TCRdb's version includes in-frame clones alone and lacks a portion of them. Among roughly 210,000 clones listed, around two fifths were seen once. Here the sequenced sample was CD4+ T cells sorted from blood, taken at approximately week 37, from a patient treated with tofacitinib. The source is a human donor with alopecia areata. CDR3s leave out the opening cysteine and the closing phenylalanine or tryptophan. Each record gives: CDR3 protein, V gene, J gene, D gene. D genes are given only for firm matches.

cdr3_aa: ASSLRLRGLGNEQF; v_call: TRBV5-4; j_call: TRBJ2-1; d_call: .
cdr3_aa: SGRWGIPDTQY; v_call: TRBV29-1; j_call: TRBJ2-3; d_call: .
cdr3_aa: AWSHGRYGYT; v_call: TRBV30; j_call: TRBJ1-2; d_call: .
cdr3_aa: ASSFGAGGTDTQY; v_call: TRBV11-3; j_call: TRBJ2-3; d_call: TRBD2
cdr3_aa: ASSLRQREGSPLH; v_call: TRBV14; j_call: TRBJ1-6; d_call: .
cdr3_aa: ASSESGEYTEAF; v_call: TRBV25-1; j_call: TRBJ1-1; d_call: .
cdr3_aa: ASGGRIGDTQY; v_call: TRBV28; j_call: TRBJ2-3; d_call: .
cdr3_aa: ASTTAGWSSTQY; v_call: TRBV10-2; j_call: TRBJ2-3; d_call: TRBD2
cdr3_aa: ASSSGLATYNEQF; v_call: TRBV13; j_call: TRBJ2-1; d_call: .
cdr3_aa: ASSLSAGVGETQY; v_call: TRBV7-3; j_call: TRBJ2-5; d_call: TRBD2
cdr3_aa: ASSRTGTGVENEQF; v_call: TRBV5-1; j_call: TRBJ2-1; d_call: TRBD1
cdr3_aa: SVDGQGTDTQY; v_call: TRBV29-1; j_call: TRBJ2-3; d_call: .
cdr3_aa: ASSQDPGDHTEAF; v_call: TRBV4-2; j_call: TRBJ1-1; d_call: .
cdr3_aa: ASSSTGGALADTQY; v_call: TRBV5-1; j_call: TRBJ2-3; d_call: TRBD2
cdr3_aa: AWRSKMWGPNQPQH; v_call: TRBV30; j_call: TRBJ1-5; d_call: .
cdr3_aa: ASRQRTGTVSAKNIQY; v_call: TRBV2; j_call: TRBJ2-4; d_call: TRBD1
cdr3_aa: ASLPWASGGNEQF; v_call: TRBV5-6; j_call: TRBJ2-1; d_call: TRBD2
cdr3_aa: ASSFPTGAGVQQTSTDTQY; v_call: TRBV28; j_call: TRBJ2-3; d_call: TRBD2
cdr3_aa: SVLVGTGTEAF; v_call: TRBV29-1; j_call: TRBJ1-1; d_call: TRBD1
cdr3_aa: ASSLGLGGGNTIY; v_call: TRBV7-2; j_call: TRBJ1-3; d_call: .
cdr3_aa: ASSQDRVAYEQY; v_call: TRBV9; j_call: TRBJ2-7; d_call: TRBD1
cdr3_aa: ASSFRTTNEKLF; v_call: TRBV5-1; j_call: TRBJ1-4; d_call: .